The rows below give T cell receptor beta chains drawn from one sample of a study of CD8 T cells in ankylosing spondylitis. TCRdb reprocessed the 5' RACE reads with MiXCR, giving one entry per CDR3 protein. The sample contains some 700,000 distinct CDR3 sequences, 15% to 20% of which appear only once. The sequenced material came from blood, either unsorted or a sorted T cell fraction (not recorded which). These receptors were taken from a male donor with ankylosing spondylitis. Each CDR3 is given with its conserved first and last residue. A D gene is named only where the DNA matches it firmly. For some rows the clone size is stated as once, few or many, or as a class when expanded; others skip it.

V gene: TRBV5-1
clone size: few
J gene: TRBJ1-2
D gene: TRBD1
CDR3 DNA: TGCGCCAGCAGCTTGGATCGCCAGGGGGCCAGCTATGGCTACACCTTC
CDR3 protein: CASSLDRQGASYGYTF

V gene: TRBV20-1
clone size: NA
J gene: TRBJ2-3
D gene: TRBD2
CDR3 DNA: TGCAGTGCTAAATACGCGGGACTAGCGGGGGGGCAAAATACGCAGTATTTT
CDR3 protein: CSAKYAGLAGGQNTQYF

V gene: TRBV12-3/TRBV12-4
clone size: few
J gene: TRBJ2-7
D gene: NA
CDR3 DNA: TGTGCCAGCAGTTTTACGGCGGCCGGGACCTACGAGCAGTACTTC
CDR3 protein: CASSFTAAGTYEQYF

V gene: TRBV18
clone size: NA
J gene: TRBJ2-1
D gene: TRBD2
CDR3 DNA: TGTGCCAGCTCACCGGGGAGTGGGACTAGGAACTCTAATGAGCAGTTCTTC
CDR3 protein: CASSPGSGTRNSNEQFF

V gene: TRBV7-9
clone size: NA
J gene: TRBJ2-1
D gene: NA
CDR3 DNA: TGTGCCAGCAGCCAAGGGCAGGGTAGTCTCAATGAGCAGTTCTTC
CDR3 protein: CASSQGQGSLNEQFF

V gene: TRBV12-3/TRBV12-4
clone size: few
J gene: TRBJ2-5
D gene: NA
CDR3 DNA: TGTGCCAGCAGTTTCGAGCGGAGGCAAGAGACCCAGTACTTC
CDR3 protein: CASSFERRQETQYF

V gene: TRBV11-3
clone size: few
J gene: TRBJ2-1
D gene: TRBD2
CDR3 DNA: TGTGCCAGCAGCTTGTCCGGGACTAGAACGAGGAGCTCCTACAATGAGCAGTTCTTC
CDR3 protein: CASSLSGTRTRSSYNEQFF

V gene: TRBV3-1
clone size: NA
J gene: TRBJ1-2
D gene: NA
CDR3 DNA: TGTGCCAGCAGCCCACTTCCGTCCTTGGGGGACTATGGCTACACCTTC
CDR3 protein: CASSPLPSLGDYGYTF

V gene: TRBV29-1
clone size: NA
J gene: TRBJ2-1
D gene: NA
CDR3 DNA: TGCAGCGTTCGGCCCGGAACAGAGCAGTTCTTC
CDR3 protein: CSVRPGTEQFF

V gene: TRBV7-6
clone size: NA
J gene: TRBJ2-7
D gene: TRBD2
CDR3 DNA: TGTGCCAGCAACGAACTAGCGGGAGCGGACGAGCAGTACTTC
CDR3 protein: CASNELAGADEQYF

V gene: TRBV29-1
clone size: few
J gene: TRBJ2-3
D gene: TRBD2
CDR3 DNA: TGCAGCGTTCGTGAGGGAGGGACTAGCACAGATACGCAGTATTTT
CDR3 protein: CSVREGGTSTDTQYF

V gene: TRBV4-3
clone size: few
J gene: TRBJ2-1
D gene: TRBD1
CDR3 DNA: TGCGCCAGCAGCCAAGATAAACGACAGGGGTTCCGGTATGGGTACAATGAGCAGTTCTTC
CDR3 protein: CASSQDKRQGFRYGYNEQFF

V gene: TRBV29-1
clone size: NA
J gene: TRBJ2-2
D gene: TRBD2
CDR3 DNA: TGCAGCGTTGAAGAGAGCGGGAGGGCCACCGGGGAGCTGTTTTTT
CDR3 protein: CSVEESGRATGELFF

V gene: TRBV7-9
clone size: NA
J gene: TRBJ2-1
D gene: TRBD2
CDR3 DNA: TGTGCCAGCGTACCTAGCGGGGCTTACAATGAGCAGTTCTTC
CDR3 protein: CASVPSGAYNEQFF

V gene: TRBV20-1
clone size: few
J gene: TRBJ1-2
D gene: TRBD1
CDR3 DNA: TGCAGTGCTAGGACGGACAGGGGCTACACCTTC
CDR3 protein: CSARTDRGYTF

V gene: TRBV7-8
clone size: NA
J gene: TRBJ2-7
D gene: NA
CDR3 DNA: TGTGCCAGCAGCTTAGAGCCAGTCGGCAGGGACGAGCAGTACTTC
CDR3 protein: CASSLEPVGRDEQYF

V gene: TRBV7-8
clone size: once
J gene: TRBJ1-3
D gene: NA
CDR3 DNA: TGTGCCAGCAGCGATCCTCCGGGAAACACCATATATTTT
CDR3 protein: CASSDPPGNTIYF

V gene: TRBV11-2
clone size: NA
J gene: TRBJ2-5
D gene: TRBD1
CDR3 DNA: TGTGCCAGCAGCAATACAGGGGGCCAAGAGACCCAGTACTTC
CDR3 protein: CASSNTGGQETQYF

V gene: TRBV15
clone size: few
J gene: TRBJ2-1
D gene: NA
CDR3 DNA: TGTGCCACCAGCAGAAGGGTCCTCGACGGAGGGCAGTTCTTC
CDR3 protein: CATSRRVLDGGQFF

V gene: TRBV7-9
clone size: NA
J gene: TRBJ2-3
D gene: TRBD2
CDR3 DNA: TGTGCCAGCAGCTTAGCCCAGCGGGATTACACAGATACGCAGTATTTT
CDR3 protein: CASSLAQRDYTDTQYF

V gene: TRBV18
clone size: NA
J gene: TRBJ1-6
D gene: TRBD1
CDR3 DNA: TGTGCCAGCTCACCACAGGAACAGGGGAGTTCACCCCTCCACTTT
CDR3 protein: CASSPQEQGSSPLHF

V gene: TRBV7-9
clone size: NA
J gene: TRBJ2-7
D gene: NA
CDR3 DNA: TGTGCCAGCAGTGGGGAAGCCTACGAGCAGTACTTC
CDR3 protein: CASSGEAYEQYF

V gene: TRBV20-1
clone size: few
J gene: TRBJ2-1
D gene: NA
CDR3 DNA: TGCAGTGCTAACGGATACGGGAGAAGCTCCTACAATGAGCAGTTCTTC
CDR3 protein: CSANGYGRSSYNEQFF

V gene: TRBV20-1
clone size: NA
J gene: TRBJ2-4
D gene: NA
CDR3 DNA: TGCAGTGCTAGAGATGGGAGATTGGACATTCAGTACTTC
CDR3 protein: CSARDGRLDIQYF

V gene: TRBV2
clone size: few
J gene: TRBJ2-7
D gene: TRBD1
CDR3 DNA: TGTGCCAGCACCTCACCCGGGACAGAAACTAATTACGAGCAGTACTTC
CDR3 protein: CASTSPGTETNYEQYF

V gene: TRBV28
clone size: few
J gene: TRBJ1-1
D gene: TRBD1
CDR3 DNA: TGTGCCAGCAATACAGGGGGAGCCCTGAACACTGAAGCTTTCTTT
CDR3 protein: CASNTGGALNTEAFF

V gene: TRBV4-2
clone size: few
J gene: TRBJ2-1
D gene: NA
CDR3 DNA: TGTGCCAGCAGCCGAGGCTACCTCACTAGGGGGAACAATGAGCAGTTCTTC
CDR3 protein: CASSRGYLTRGNNEQFF

V gene: TRBV5-1
clone size: NA
J gene: TRBJ2-5
D gene: NA
CDR3 DNA: TGCGCCAGCAGCTTGGAAGGCGCGGGGACCGAGACCCAGTACTTC
CDR3 protein: CASSLEGAGTETQYF

V gene: TRBV20-1
clone size: NA
J gene: TRBJ2-2
D gene: NA
CDR3 DNA: TGCAGTGCTAGGCCTGGGCCCAACCCGAACACCGGGGAGCTGTTTTTT
CDR3 protein: CSARPGPNPNTGELFF

V gene: TRBV12-3/TRBV12-4
clone size: NA
J gene: TRBJ2-7
D gene: NA
CDR3 DNA: TGTGCCAGCAGCCCCCCGTCCTCCCCACTGGGGGAGCAGTACTTC
CDR3 protein: CASSPPSSPLGEQYF

V gene: TRBV6-5
clone size: few
J gene: TRBJ2-7
D gene: NA
CDR3 DNA: TGTGCCAGCAGTTACAGGGTCCGGCCTGACTACTCCTACGAGCAGTACTTC
CDR3 protein: CASSYRVRPDYSYEQYF

V gene: TRBV29-1
clone size: NA
J gene: TRBJ1-6
D gene: NA
CDR3 DNA: TGCAGCGTTGACCAGGCCGGTTATAATTCACCCCTCCACTTT
CDR3 protein: CSVDQAGYNSPLHF

V gene: TRBV5-6
clone size: few
J gene: TRBJ1-1
D gene: NA
CDR3 DNA: TGTGCCAGCAGCTTGTCGGAGTTGAACACTGAAGCTTTCTTT
CDR3 protein: CASSLSELNTEAFF

V gene: TRBV5-1
clone size: few
J gene: TRBJ1-6
D gene: NA
CDR3 DNA: TGCGCCAGCAGCTTGGAGCCATCAAATTCACCCCTCCACTTT
CDR3 protein: CASSLEPSNSPLHF

V gene: TRBV2
clone size: few
J gene: TRBJ2-7
D gene: TRBD2
CDR3 DNA: TGTGCCAGCAGTGAAACTAGGACTAGCTACGAGCAGTACTTC
CDR3 protein: CASSETRTSYEQYF

V gene: TRBV6-1
clone size: NA
J gene: TRBJ2-7
D gene: TRBD1
CDR3 DNA: TGTGCCAGCAGTGGCCTCGGGACAGGGTTCTACGAGCAGTACTTC
CDR3 protein: CASSGLGTGFYEQYF

V gene: TRBV7-8
clone size: few
J gene: TRBJ2-3
D gene: NA
CDR3 DNA: TGTGCCAGCAGCTTAGATTTGGCGACTAGCACAGATACGCAGTATTTT
CDR3 protein: CASSLDLATSTDTQYF

V gene: TRBV7-9
clone size: NA
J gene: TRBJ2-2
D gene: NA
CDR3 DNA: TGTGCCAGCAGCTTAGAGGGATACGCCGGGGAGCTGTTTTTT
CDR3 protein: CASSLEGYAGELFF

V gene: TRBV7-2
clone size: few
J gene: TRBJ1-4
D gene: NA
CDR3 DNA: TGTGCCAGCAGCACCGACCCTGCAACTAATGAAAAACTGTTTTTT
CDR3 protein: CASSTDPATNEKLFF

V gene: TRBV9
clone size: NA
J gene: TRBJ1-1
D gene: TRBD1
CDR3 DNA: TGTGCCAGCAGCGTAGCTAGGGACAGCACTGAAGCTTTCTTT
CDR3 protein: CASSVARDSTEAFF

V gene: TRBV7-2
clone size: many
J gene: TRBJ1-1
D gene: NA
CDR3 DNA: TGTGCCAGCAGCTCCCCCGCGGGGTACACTGAAGCTTTCTTT
CDR3 protein: CASSSPAGYTEAFF

V gene: TRBV7-9
clone size: few
J gene: TRBJ2-7
D gene: NA
CDR3 DNA: TGTGCCAGCAGCTTACCCGCAGTCTACGAGCAGTACTTC
CDR3 protein: CASSLPAVYEQYF

V gene: TRBV11-2
clone size: NA
J gene: TRBJ2-1
D gene: TRBD2
CDR3 DNA: TGTGCCAGCAGCATTCGAGCGGGGGGCTCCTACAATGAGCAGTTCTTC
CDR3 protein: CASSIRAGGSYNEQFF

V gene: TRBV3-1
clone size: few
J gene: TRBJ2-2
D gene: NA
CDR3 DNA: TGTGCCAGCAGCCAAGAATCGGGGTCGGGCACCGGGGAGCTGTTTTTT
CDR3 protein: CASSQESGSGTGELFF

V gene: TRBV7-2
clone size: NA
J gene: TRBJ1-1
D gene: NA
CDR3 DNA: TGTGCCAGCAGCCCAGGACAGACCTCCTGGACTGAAGCTTTCTTT
CDR3 protein: CASSPGQTSWTEAFF

V gene: TRBV12-3/TRBV12-4
clone size: many
J gene: TRBJ2-7
D gene: NA
CDR3 DNA: TGTGCCAGCAGTTTTGGGTACGAGCAGTACTTC
CDR3 protein: CASSFGYEQYF

V gene: TRBV20-1
clone size: few
J gene: TRBJ2-7
D gene: TRBD2
CDR3 DNA: TGCAGTGCTATTAGCGGGGCTAGCGGCGAGCAGTACTTC
CDR3 protein: CSAISGASGEQYF